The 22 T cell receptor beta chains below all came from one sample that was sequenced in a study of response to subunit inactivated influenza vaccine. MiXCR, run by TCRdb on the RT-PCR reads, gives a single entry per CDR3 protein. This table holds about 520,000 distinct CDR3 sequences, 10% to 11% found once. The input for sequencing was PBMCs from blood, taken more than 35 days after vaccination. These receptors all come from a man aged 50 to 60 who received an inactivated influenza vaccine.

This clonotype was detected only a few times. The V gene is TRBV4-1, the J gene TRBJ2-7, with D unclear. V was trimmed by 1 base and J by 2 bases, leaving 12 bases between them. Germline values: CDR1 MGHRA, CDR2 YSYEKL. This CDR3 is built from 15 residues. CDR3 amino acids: CASSQGPLVTYEQYF. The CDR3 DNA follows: TGCGCCAGCAGCCAAGGACCGCTAGTGACCTACGAGCAGTACTTC.

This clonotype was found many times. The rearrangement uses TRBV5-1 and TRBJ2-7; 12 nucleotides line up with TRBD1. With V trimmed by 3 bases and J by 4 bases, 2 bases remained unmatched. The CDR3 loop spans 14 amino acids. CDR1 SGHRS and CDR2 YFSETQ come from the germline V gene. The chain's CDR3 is CASSWGQGAYEQYF. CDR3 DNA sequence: TGCGCCAGCAGCTGGGGACAGGGGGCATACGAGCAGTACTTC. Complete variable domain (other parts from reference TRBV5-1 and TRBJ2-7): KAGVTQTPRYLIKTRGQQVTLSCSPISGHRSVSWYQQTPGQGLQFLFEYFSETQRNKGNFPGRFSGRQFSNSRSEMNVSTLELGDSALYLCASSWGQGAYEQYFGPGTRLTVT.

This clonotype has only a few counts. CDR3 sequence (DNA): TGTGCCAGCAGCTTAGTCTCCCGGGGAAGGGTAGGCGAGCAGTACTTC. Protein: CASSLVSRGRVGEQYF. The chain employs TRBV7-2 and TRBJ2-7; maybe TRBD2 (5 bases). The CDR3 extends over 16 amino acids. Germline V gives CDR1 SGHTA, CDR2 FQGNSA. The germline V and J ends were trimmed by 1 base and 6 bases, with 19 bases remaining between them.

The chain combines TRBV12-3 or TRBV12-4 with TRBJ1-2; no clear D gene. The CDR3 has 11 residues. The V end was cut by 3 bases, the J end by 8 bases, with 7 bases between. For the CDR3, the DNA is TGTGCCAGCAGTTTTTGGCCGGGCTACACCTTC. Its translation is CASSFWPGYTF.

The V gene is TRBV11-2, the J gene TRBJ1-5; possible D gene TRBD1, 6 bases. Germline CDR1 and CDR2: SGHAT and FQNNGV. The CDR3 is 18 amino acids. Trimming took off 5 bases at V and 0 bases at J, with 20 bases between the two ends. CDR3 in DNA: TGTGCCAGCAGCCAACCCATGGGGGCGGGACTTAGCAATCAGCCCCAGCATTTT. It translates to CASSQPMGAGLSNQPQHF.

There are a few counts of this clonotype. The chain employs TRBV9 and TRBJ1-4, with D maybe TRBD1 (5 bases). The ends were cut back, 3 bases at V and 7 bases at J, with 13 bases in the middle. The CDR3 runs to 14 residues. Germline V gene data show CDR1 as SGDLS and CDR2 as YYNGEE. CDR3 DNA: TGTGCCAGCAGCGCGATCAGGGATGGTGAAAAACTGTTTTTT. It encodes CASSAIRDGEKLFF.

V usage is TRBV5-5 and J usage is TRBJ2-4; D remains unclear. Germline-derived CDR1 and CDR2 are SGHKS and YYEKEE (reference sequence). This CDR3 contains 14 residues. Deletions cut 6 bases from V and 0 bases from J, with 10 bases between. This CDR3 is CASNPGIAKNIQYF. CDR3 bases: TGTGCCAGCAACCCTGGGATAGCCAAAAACATTCAGTACTTC. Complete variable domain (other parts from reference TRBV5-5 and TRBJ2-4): DAGVTQSPTHLIKTRGQQVTLRCSPISGHKSVSWYQQVLGQGPQFIFQYYEKEERGRGNFPDRFSARQFPNYSSELNVNALLLGDSALYLCASNPGIAKNIQYFGAGTRLSVL.

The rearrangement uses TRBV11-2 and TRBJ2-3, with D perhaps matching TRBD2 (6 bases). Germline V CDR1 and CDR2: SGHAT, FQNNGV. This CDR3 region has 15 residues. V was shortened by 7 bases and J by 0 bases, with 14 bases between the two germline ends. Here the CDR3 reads CASIQRDSSTDTQYF. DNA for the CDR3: TGTGCCAGCATCCAAAGGGACTCGAGCACAGATACGCAGTATTTT.

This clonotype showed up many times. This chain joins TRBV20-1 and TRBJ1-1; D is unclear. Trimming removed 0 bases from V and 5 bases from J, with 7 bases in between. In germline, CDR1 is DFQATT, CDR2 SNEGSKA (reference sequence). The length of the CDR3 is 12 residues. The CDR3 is CSARELGTEAFF. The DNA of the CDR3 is TGCAGTGCTAGAGAATTAGGGACTGAAGCTTTCTTT.

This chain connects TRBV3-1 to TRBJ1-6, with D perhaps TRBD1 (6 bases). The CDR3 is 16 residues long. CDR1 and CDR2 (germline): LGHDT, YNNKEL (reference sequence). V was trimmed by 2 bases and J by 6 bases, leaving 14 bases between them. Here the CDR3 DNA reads TGTGCCAGCAGCCAACAGGGGACAACTACTAATTCACCCCTCCACTTT. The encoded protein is CASSQQGTTTNSPLHF.

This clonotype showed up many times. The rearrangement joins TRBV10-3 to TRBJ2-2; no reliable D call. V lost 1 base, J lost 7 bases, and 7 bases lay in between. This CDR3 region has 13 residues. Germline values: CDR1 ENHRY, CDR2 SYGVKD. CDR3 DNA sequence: TGTGCCATCAGTGAGTTCCAGGACGGGGAGCTGTTTTTT. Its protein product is CAISEFQDGELFF.

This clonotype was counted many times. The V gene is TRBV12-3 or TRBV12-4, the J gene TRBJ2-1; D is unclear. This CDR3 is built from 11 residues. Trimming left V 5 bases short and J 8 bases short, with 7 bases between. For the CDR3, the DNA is TGTGCCAGCAGTCCGCGGTATGAGCAGTTCTTC. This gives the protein CASSPRYEQFF.

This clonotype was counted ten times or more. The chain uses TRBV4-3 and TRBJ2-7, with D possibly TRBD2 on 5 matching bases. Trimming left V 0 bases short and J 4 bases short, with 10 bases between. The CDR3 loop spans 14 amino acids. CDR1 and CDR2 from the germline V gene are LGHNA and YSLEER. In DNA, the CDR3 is TGCGCCAGCAGCCAAGATACCCAGCGGTACGAGCAGTACTTC. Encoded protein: CASSQDTQRYEQYF.

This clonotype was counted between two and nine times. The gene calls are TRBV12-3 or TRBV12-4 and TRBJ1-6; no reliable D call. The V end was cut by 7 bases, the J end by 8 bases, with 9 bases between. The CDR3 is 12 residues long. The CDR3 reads CASTLGDSPLHF. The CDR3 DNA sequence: TGTGCCAGCACCCTCGGGGATTCACCCCTCCACTTT.

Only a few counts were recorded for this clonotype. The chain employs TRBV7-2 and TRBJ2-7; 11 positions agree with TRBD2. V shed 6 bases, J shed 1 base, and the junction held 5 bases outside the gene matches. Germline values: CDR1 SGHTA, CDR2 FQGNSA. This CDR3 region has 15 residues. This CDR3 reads CASSARLAGSYEQYF. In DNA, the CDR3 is TGTGCCAGCAGTGCCCGACTAGCGGGGTCCTACGAGCAGTACTTC.

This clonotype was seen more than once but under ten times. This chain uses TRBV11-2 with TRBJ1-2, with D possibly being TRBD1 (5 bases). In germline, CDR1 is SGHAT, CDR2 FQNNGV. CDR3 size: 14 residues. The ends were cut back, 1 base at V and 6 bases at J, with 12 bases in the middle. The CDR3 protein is CASSLGGDSNGYTF. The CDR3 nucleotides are TGTGCCAGCAGCTTAGGGGGCGACAGTAATGGCTACACCTTC.

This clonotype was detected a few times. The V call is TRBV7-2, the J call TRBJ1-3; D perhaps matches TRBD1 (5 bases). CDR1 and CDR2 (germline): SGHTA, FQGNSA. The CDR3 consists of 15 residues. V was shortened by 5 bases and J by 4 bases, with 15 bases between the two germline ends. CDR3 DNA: TGTGCCAGCAGCCCCAGCTGGGGGAGCGGAAACACCATATATTTT. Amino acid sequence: CASSPSWGSGNTIYF. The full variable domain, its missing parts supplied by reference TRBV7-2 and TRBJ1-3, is GAGVSQSPSNKVTEKGKDVELRCDPISGHTALYWYRQSLGQGLEFLIYFQGNSAPDKSGLPSDRFSAERTGGSVSTLTIQRTQQEDSAVYLCASSPSWGSGNTIYFGEGSWLTVV.

CDR3 in DNA: TGCGCCAGCAGCCAAAGGGGATCCGGCGAGCAGTACTTC. Protein sequence: CASSQRGSGEQYF. The chain combines TRBV4-1 with TRBJ2-7; the D gene is possibly TRBD1 (5 bases). This CDR3 contains 13 residues. V lost 2 bases and J 6 bases, leaving 11 bases between the germline ends. Germline lookup yields CDR1 MGHRA and CDR2 YSYEKL.

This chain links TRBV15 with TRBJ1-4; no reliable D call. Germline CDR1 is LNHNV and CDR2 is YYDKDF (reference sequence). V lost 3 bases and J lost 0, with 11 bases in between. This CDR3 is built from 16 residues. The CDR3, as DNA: TGTGCCACCAGCAGGGGTCCATCCGCAACTAATGAAAAACTGTTTTTT. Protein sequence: CATSRGPSATNEKLFF. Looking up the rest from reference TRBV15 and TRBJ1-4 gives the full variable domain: DAMVIQNPRYQVTQFGKPVTLSCSQTLNHNVMYWYQQKSSQAPKLLFHYYDKDFNNEADTPDNFQSRRPNTSFCFLDIRSPGLGDTAMYLCATSRGPSATNEKLFFGSGTQLSVL.

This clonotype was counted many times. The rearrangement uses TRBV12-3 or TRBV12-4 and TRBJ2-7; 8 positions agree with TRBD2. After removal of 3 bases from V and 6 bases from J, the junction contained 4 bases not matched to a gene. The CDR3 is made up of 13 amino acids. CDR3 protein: CASSFAGGGEQYF. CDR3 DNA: TGTGCCAGCAGTTTCGCGGGAGGAGGCGAGCAGTACTTC.

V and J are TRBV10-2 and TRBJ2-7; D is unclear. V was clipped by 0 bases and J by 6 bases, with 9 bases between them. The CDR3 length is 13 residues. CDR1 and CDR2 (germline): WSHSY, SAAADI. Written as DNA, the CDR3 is TGCGCCAGCAGTGAGTCTTCTTCGATCGAGCAGTACTTC. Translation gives CASSESSSIEQYF.

The CDR3: CASAQGIGQPQHF. In DNA, the CDR3 is TGTGCCAGCGCTCAGGGTATTGGTCAGCCCCAGCATTTT. V and J are TRBV19 and TRBJ1-5; perhaps TRBD1 as D (5 bases). The V and J ends lost 9 bases and 6 bases respectively, with 15 bases between them. Germline V gene data show CDR1 as LNHDA and CDR2 as SQIVND (reference sequence). The CDR3 spans 13 residues.